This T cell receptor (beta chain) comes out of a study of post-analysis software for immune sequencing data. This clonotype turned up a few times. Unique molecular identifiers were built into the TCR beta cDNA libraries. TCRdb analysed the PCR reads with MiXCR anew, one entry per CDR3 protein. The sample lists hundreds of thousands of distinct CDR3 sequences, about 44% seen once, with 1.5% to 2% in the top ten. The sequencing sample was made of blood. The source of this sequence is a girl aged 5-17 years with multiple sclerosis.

The CDR3 loop reads CASSSGTISRTDTQYF. CDR3 in DNA: TGTGCCAGCAGTAGCGGGACCATCTCTAGAACAGATACGCAGTATTTT. The J gene is TRBJ2-3, the V gene TRBV12-3 or TRBV12-4; TRBD2 matches at 7 bases. V shed 5 bases, J shed 3 bases, and the junction held 11 bases outside the gene matches. The CDR3 covers 16 residues.